Listed below are T cell receptor beta chains from one sample, sequenced in a study of control samples from healthy donors and cancer patients. Profiled with immunoSEQ multiplex PCR; TCRdb holds only in-frame clones, not every one. Its clone listing holds approximately 190,000 clones. What was sequenced was blood. Receptors were obtained from a woman in her thirties in good health. Both conserved end residues are part of each CDR3. D genes are given only for firm matches.

d_call: -
v_call: TRBV6-1
j_call: TRBJ2-6
cdr3_nt: TGTGCCAGCAGTGATTTTCCGGGGGAGGGGGCCAACGTCCTGACTTTC
cdr3_aa: CASSDFPGEGANVLTF

d_call: -
v_call: TRBV19
j_call: TRBJ2-7
cdr3_nt: TGTGCCAGTGGGAATACCTACGAGCAGTACTTC
cdr3_aa: CASGNTYEQYF

d_call: TRBD1
v_call: TRBV10-3
j_call: TRBJ2-5
cdr3_nt: TGTGCCACTCTAGGGGGCCGAGAGACCCAGTACTTC
cdr3_aa: CATLGGRETQYF

d_call: -
v_call: TRBV28
j_call: TRBJ2-7
cdr3_nt: TGTGCCAGCAGAGGCTACGAGCAGTACTTC
cdr3_aa: CASRGYEQYF

d_call: -
v_call: TRBV27
j_call: TRBJ1-2
cdr3_nt: TGTGCCAGCAGTTCACTCGCCGGGACCGGTTATGGCTACACCTTC
cdr3_aa: CASSSLAGTGYGYTF

d_call: TRBD1
v_call: TRBV7-2
j_call: TRBJ1-1
cdr3_nt: TGTGCCAGCAGCTTCCGGGACAGGGCGACTGAAGCTTTCTTT
cdr3_aa: CASSFRDRATEAFF

d_call: -
v_call: TRBV28
j_call: TRBJ2-3
cdr3_nt: TGTGCCAGCAGTTTCCCAGGGTTCAGCACAGATACGCAGTATTTT
cdr3_aa: CASSFPGFSTDTQYF

d_call: TRBD1
v_call: TRBV7-8
j_call: TRBJ1-5
cdr3_nt: TGTGCCAGCAGCTTAGGGCAGGGGGCTAATCAGCCCCAGCATTTT
cdr3_aa: CASSLGQGANQPQHF

d_call: -
v_call: TRBV6-2/TRBV6-3
j_call: TRBJ2-5
cdr3_nt: TGTGCCAGCAGTTATGGAGAGACCCAGTACTTC
cdr3_aa: CASSYGETQYF

d_call: -
v_call: TRBV9
j_call: TRBJ1-2
cdr3_nt: TGTGCCAGCAGCGCAGGGATTGGCTATGGCTACACCTTC
cdr3_aa: CASSAGIGYGYTF

d_call: -
v_call: TRBV6-5
j_call: TRBJ1-6
cdr3_nt: TGTGCCAGCAGTTACAAGCAGTTTAATTCACCCCTCCACTTT
cdr3_aa: CASSYKQFNSPLHF

d_call: -
v_call: TRBV7-9
j_call: TRBJ2-1
cdr3_nt: TGTGCCAGCAGACCGACTTGGGGGGCCGTCACTGCGTTCTTC
cdr3_aa: CASRPTWGAVTAFF

d_call: TRBD1
v_call: TRBV18
j_call: TRBJ1-6
cdr3_nt: TGTGCCAGCTGGACAGGAAATAATTCACCCCTCCACTTT
cdr3_aa: CASWTGNNSPLHF

d_call: TRBD1
v_call: TRBV5-1
j_call: TRBJ2-2
cdr3_nt: TGCGCCAGCAGCTCAGGGGGTTACACCGGGGAGCTGTTTTTT
cdr3_aa: CASSSGGYTGELFF

d_call: -
v_call: TRBV7-9
j_call: TRBJ1-5
cdr3_nt: TGTGCCAGCAGCGTGACAGCTCAGCCCCAGCATTTT
cdr3_aa: CASSVTAQPQHF

d_call: -
v_call: TRBV9
j_call: TRBJ1-2
cdr3_nt: TGTGCCAGCAGCGGGCCCCTCGGCTACACCTTC
cdr3_aa: CASSGPLGYTF

d_call: -
v_call: TRBV5-8
j_call: TRBJ1-5
cdr3_nt: TGTGCCAGCAGCTTGTTAGGGAAGTATCAGCCCCAGCATTTT
cdr3_aa: CASSLLGKYQPQHF

d_call: -
v_call: TRBV5-1
j_call: TRBJ2-1
cdr3_nt: TGCGCCAGCAGATACTACAATGAGCAGTTCTTC
cdr3_aa: CASRYYNEQFF

d_call: -
v_call: TRBV3-1/TRBV3-2
j_call: TRBJ2-3
cdr3_nt: TGTGCCAGCAGCCAAGTGGCATCTCTGGCACAGTATTTT
cdr3_aa: CASSQVASLAQYF

d_call: -
v_call: TRBV28
j_call: TRBJ1-1
cdr3_nt: TGTGCCAGCAGTTACAGTTCTGAAGCTTTCTTT
cdr3_aa: CASSYSSEAFF

d_call: TRBD1
v_call: TRBV28
j_call: TRBJ2-1
cdr3_nt: TGTGCCAGCAGTTACCGGGACAGCAAGTTCAATGAGCAGTTCTTC
cdr3_aa: CASSYRDSKFNEQFF

d_call: -
v_call: TRBV7-9
j_call: TRBJ2-1
cdr3_nt: TGTGCCAGCAGCTTAGTAAGGGGAAAGGATGAGCAGTTCTTC
cdr3_aa: CASSLVRGKDEQFF

d_call: TRBD2
v_call: TRBV6-4
j_call: TRBJ2-3
cdr3_nt: TGTGCCAGCAGTGAAGGGACTAGTGTGTATTTT
cdr3_aa: CASSEGTSVYF

d_call: -
v_call: TRBV24-1
j_call: TRBJ1-1
cdr3_nt: TGTGCCACCAGTGATCCCGCGGGGGCGAACACTGAAGCTTTCTTT
cdr3_aa: CATSDPAGANTEAFF

d_call: -
v_call: TRBV5-5
j_call: TRBJ2-1
cdr3_nt: TGTGCCAGTGATTTGAGGACCCGCAATGAGCAGTTCTTC
cdr3_aa: CASDLRTRNEQFF

d_call: TRBD1
v_call: TRBV4-2
j_call: TRBJ1-5
cdr3_nt: TGTGCCAGCAGCCACTTTCCGGGACAGACGATTCAGCCCCAGCATTTT
cdr3_aa: CASSHFPGQTIQPQHF

d_call: TRBD2
v_call: TRBV7-2
j_call: TRBJ2-7
cdr3_nt: TGTGCCAGCAGCTTAAACCCGACTAGCGGCTACGAGCAGTACTTC
cdr3_aa: CASSLNPTSGYEQYF

d_call: -
v_call: TRBV27
j_call: TRBJ1-1
cdr3_nt: TGTGCCAGCAGTTTCTCCGGGAACACTGAAGCTTTCTTT
cdr3_aa: CASSFSGNTEAFF

d_call: -
v_call: TRBV12-5
j_call: TRBJ2-1
cdr3_nt: TGTGCTAGTGGTTTGGGCAACAGGGGAGGGTACAATGAGCAGTTCTTC
cdr3_aa: CASGLGNRGGYNEQFF

d_call: TRBD1
v_call: TRBV7-9
j_call: TRBJ2-7
cdr3_nt: TGTGCCAGCAGCCCCCAAGGACAGGCTTCCTACGAGCAGTACTTC
cdr3_aa: CASSPQGQASYEQYF

d_call: -
v_call: TRBV29-1
j_call: TRBJ2-7
cdr3_nt: TGCAGCGTCCCGGTAGGGGGCGAGCAGTACTTC
cdr3_aa: CSVPVGGEQYF

d_call: -
v_call: TRBV27
j_call: TRBJ1-6
cdr3_nt: TGTGCCAGCAGTTTATTATCCTTGGGGGGGGCACCAAATTCACCCCTCCACTTT
cdr3_aa: CASSLLSLGGAPNSPLHF

d_call: -
v_call: TRBV7-2
j_call: TRBJ2-5
cdr3_nt: TGTGCCAGCAGCTTACTTGTAATAGAGACCCAGTACTTC
cdr3_aa: CASSLLVIETQYF

d_call: -
v_call: TRBV5-8
j_call: TRBJ1-2
cdr3_nt: TGTGCCAGCAGCTACGGGAATTTGGGCTACACCTTC
cdr3_aa: CASSYGNLGYTF

d_call: -
v_call: TRBV5-6
j_call: TRBJ1-5
cdr3_nt: TGTGCCAGCAGCTTGTCTGCGGGGGGCAAAAATCAGCCCCAGCATTTT
cdr3_aa: CASSLSAGGKNQPQHF

d_call: -
v_call: TRBV19
j_call: TRBJ1-5
cdr3_nt: TGTGCCAGTAGTATCGAAGGGGCAGCCAATCAGCCCCAGCATTTT
cdr3_aa: CASSIEGAANQPQHF

d_call: -
v_call: TRBV10-3
j_call: TRBJ2-5
cdr3_nt: TGTGCCATCAGTGATTTGGCAGCAGGGGACGTCACCCAGTACTTC
cdr3_aa: CAISDLAAGDVTQYF

d_call: TRBD1
v_call: TRBV28
j_call: TRBJ1-3
cdr3_nt: TGTGCCAGCAAAACAGGGGGGTCTGGAAACACCATATATTTT
cdr3_aa: CASKTGGSGNTIYF

d_call: -
v_call: TRBV7-7
j_call: TRBJ2-1
cdr3_nt: TGTGCTAGCAGCCCCAACCTGGGGCAGGGTGTAAATGAGCAGTTCTTC
cdr3_aa: CASSPNLGQGVNEQFF

d_call: TRBD1
v_call: TRBV5-1
j_call: TRBJ2-1
cdr3_nt: TGCGCCAGCAGCTACGTCCCGGGACAGGGGATTGGTGAGCAGTTCTTC
cdr3_aa: CASSYVPGQGIGEQFF

d_call: TRBD2
v_call: TRBV3-1/TRBV3-2
j_call: TRBJ2-5
cdr3_nt: TGTGCCAGCAGCCGCCTTTTCGGGGGGTCCCAAGAGACCCAGTACTTC
cdr3_aa: CASSRLFGGSQETQYF

d_call: TRBD2
v_call: TRBV10-3
j_call: TRBJ2-5
cdr3_nt: TGTGCCATCAGGCCGACTAGCGGGGGGATTCGAGAGACCCAGTACTTC
cdr3_aa: CAIRPTSGGIRETQYF

d_call: TRBD2
v_call: TRBV3-1/TRBV3-2
j_call: TRBJ2-5
cdr3_nt: TGTGCCAGCAGCCAAGTGGCTAGCGGGGAAGAGACCCAGTACTTC
cdr3_aa: CASSQVASGEETQYF

d_call: TRBD1
v_call: TRBV5-5
j_call: TRBJ2-7
cdr3_nt: TGTGCCAGCAGCTTCAGGGACAGGGCCTACGAGCAGTACTTC
cdr3_aa: CASSFRDRAYEQYF

d_call: -
v_call: TRBV6-1
j_call: TRBJ1-2
cdr3_nt: TGTGCCAGCAGTGAAAAGCCGGAGGGGGTAGGGTATGGCTACACCTTC
cdr3_aa: CASSEKPEGVGYGYTF

d_call: -
v_call: TRBV11-2
j_call: TRBJ2-3
cdr3_nt: TGTGCCAGCAGCCTAGGGGGGGGGAGCACAGATACGCAGTATTTT
cdr3_aa: CASSLGGGSTDTQYF

d_call: -
v_call: TRBV27
j_call: TRBJ2-1
cdr3_nt: TGTGCCAGCAGTGTATCTACAAGCTCCTACAATGAGCAGTTCTTC
cdr3_aa: CASSVSTSSYNEQFF

d_call: -
v_call: TRBV7-9
j_call: TRBJ2-5
cdr3_nt: TGTGCCAGCAGGCCTGTTGAGACCCAGTACTTC
cdr3_aa: CASRPVETQYF

d_call: -
v_call: TRBV18
j_call: TRBJ1-1
cdr3_nt: TGTGCCAGCTCACCACGACAATTACCAGCTTTCTTT
cdr3_aa: CASSPRQLPAFF

d_call: -
v_call: TRBV6-2/TRBV6-3
j_call: TRBJ2-3
cdr3_nt: TGTGCCAGCACCCCCCGGGATACAGATACGCAGTATTTT
cdr3_aa: CASTPRDTDTQYF

d_call: -
v_call: TRBV7-6
j_call: TRBJ1-1
cdr3_nt: TGTGCCAGCAGGGGCAGGGCTGAAGCTTTCTTT
cdr3_aa: CASRGRAEAFF

d_call: -
v_call: TRBV6-1
j_call: TRBJ1-4
cdr3_nt: TGTGCCAGCAGTGAAAGTTTTGGTAGGGTGACTAATGAAAAACTGTTTTTT
cdr3_aa: CASSESFGRVTNEKLFF

d_call: -
v_call: TRBV7-9
j_call: TRBJ2-1
cdr3_nt: TGTGCCAGCAGCTTCTCGGCAGGGGTGGCCTACAATGAGCAGTTCTTC
cdr3_aa: CASSFSAGVAYNEQFF

d_call: -
v_call: TRBV25-1
j_call: TRBJ2-1
cdr3_nt: TGTGCCAGCAGTGAAAACGTAGGCGAGCAGTTCTTC
cdr3_aa: CASSENVGEQFF